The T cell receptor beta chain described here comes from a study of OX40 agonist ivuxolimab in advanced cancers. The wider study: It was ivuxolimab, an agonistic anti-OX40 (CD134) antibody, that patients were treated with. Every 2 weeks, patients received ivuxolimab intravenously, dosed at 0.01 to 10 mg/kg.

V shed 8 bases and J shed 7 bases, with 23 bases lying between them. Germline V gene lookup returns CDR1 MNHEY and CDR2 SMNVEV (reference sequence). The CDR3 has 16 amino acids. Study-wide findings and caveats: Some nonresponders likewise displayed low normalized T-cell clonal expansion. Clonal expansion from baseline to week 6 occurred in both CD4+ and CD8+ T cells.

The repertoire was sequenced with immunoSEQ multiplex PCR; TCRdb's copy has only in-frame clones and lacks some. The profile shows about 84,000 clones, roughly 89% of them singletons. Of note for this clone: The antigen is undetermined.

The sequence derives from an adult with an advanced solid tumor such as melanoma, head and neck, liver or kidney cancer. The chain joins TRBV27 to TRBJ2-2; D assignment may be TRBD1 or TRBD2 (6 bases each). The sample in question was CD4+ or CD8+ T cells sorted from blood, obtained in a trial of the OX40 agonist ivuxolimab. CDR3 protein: CASRLKGGRAGGELFF. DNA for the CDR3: TGTGCCAGCCGATTGAAGGGGGGCAGGGCGGGCGGGGAGCTGTTTTTT.